This TCR beta chain was retrieved from a study of control samples from healthy donors and cancer patients. Sequencing used immunoSEQ multiplex PCR; TCRdb keeps in-frame clones, though not all of them. The sample records 15,000 to 20,000 clones, about 89% being singletons. The CDR3 has 17 amino acids. V was pared by 4 bases and J by 5 bases, with 23 bases between. Germline values: CDR1 SGHTA, CDR2 FQGNSA. The V call is TRBV7-2, the J call TRBJ1-2; a possible D gene is TRBD1 (6 bases). The TCR was taken from a man in his fifties or sixties with head and neck cancer. Sequences were obtained from PBMCs. CDR3 in amino acids: CASSSTFRRLGAYGYTF. The CDR3 DNA follows: TGTGCCAGCAGCTCCACCTTTCGAAGGCTGGGGGCATATGGCTACACCTTC.